Below are 5 T cell receptor beta chains sequenced from a single sample in a study of control samples from healthy donors and cancer patients. Sequencing was performed with immunoSEQ multiplex PCR; in TCRdb, only in-frame clones are kept and a portion is missing. The table shows some 70,000 clones, with 83% occurring only once. The sequenced material came from blood. All receptors come from a man aged 55 to 70 in good health.

The V and J genes are TRBV5-1 and TRBJ2-3; the D is unclear. V lost 0 bases and J 5 bases, leaving 4 bases between the germline ends. CDR1 is SGHRS and CDR2 is YFSETQ in the germline V gene. The CDR3 extends over 12 amino acids. The CDR3 reads CASSLAGDTQYF. The CDR3 bases are TGCGCCAGCAGCTTGGCGGGAGATACGCAGTATTTT.

This chain joins TRBV4-1 and TRBJ2-1, with D uncertain. Germline assignment: CDR1 MGHRA and CDR2 YSYEKL. There are 14 residues in the CDR3. Trimming removed 0 bases at V and 5 bases at J, with 8 bases between. The CDR3 is CASSQDVVHNEQFF. The CDR3 DNA reads as TGCGCCAGCAGCCAAGATGTCGTCCACAATGAGCAGTTCTTC.

The rearrangement uses TRBV2 and TRBJ2-2, with D uncertain. Germline assignment: CDR1 SNHLY and CDR2 FYNNEI. Trimming pared 7 bases from V and 1 base from J, leaving 10 bases between. The CDR3 sequence is 14 residues long. The CDR3 here is CASTSQRNTGELFF. In DNA form, the CDR3 reads TGTGCCAGCACTAGTCAGAGGAACACCGGGGAGCTGTTTTTT.

The chain links TRBV6-2 or TRBV6-3 to TRBJ2-5; tentative D call: TRBD2 (5 bases). The CDR3 sequence is 15 residues long. Between the trimmed V and J ends, which lost 6 bases and 4 bases, there was a span of 18 bases. Germline V gives CDR1 MNHEY, CDR2 SVGEGT. DNA of the CDR3: TGTGCCAGCAGCCTAGTTCCCCCTCGGGGAGAGACCCAGTACTTC. Translating it yields CASSLVPPRGETQYF.

The CDR3 region has the DNA TGTGCCAGCAGCGGGACCGGGACCATTCAGTACTTC. Encoded protein: CASSGTGTIQYF. The chain joins TRBV25-1 to TRBJ2-4; perhaps D is TRBD1 or TRBD2 (5 bases each). CDR1 is MGHDK, CDR2 SYGVNS, per germline. Trimming removed 6 bases at V and 9 bases at J, with 12 bases between. The length of the CDR3 is 12 residues.